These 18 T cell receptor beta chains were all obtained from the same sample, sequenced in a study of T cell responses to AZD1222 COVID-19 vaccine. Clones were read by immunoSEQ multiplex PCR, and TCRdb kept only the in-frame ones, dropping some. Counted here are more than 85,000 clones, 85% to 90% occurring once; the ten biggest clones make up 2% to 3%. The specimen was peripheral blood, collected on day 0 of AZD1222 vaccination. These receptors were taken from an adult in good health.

The CDR3 DNA follows: TGTGCCAGCAGCCAAGATTTAGGACTAGCGGTCCAAGAGACCCAGTACTTC. Translating it yields CASSQDLGLAVQETQYF. V is TRBV3-1 (or the pseudogene TRBV3-2) and J is TRBJ2-5, with 10 bases identical to TRBD2. The germline CDR1 and CDR2 sequences are LGHDT and YNNKEL (reference sequence). V was clipped by 0 bases and J by 1 base; unmatched bases: 5. The CDR3 has 17 residues.

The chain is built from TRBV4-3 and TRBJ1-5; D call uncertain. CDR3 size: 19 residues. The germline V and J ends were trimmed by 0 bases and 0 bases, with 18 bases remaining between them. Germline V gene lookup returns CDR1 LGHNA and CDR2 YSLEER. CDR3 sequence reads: CASSQEVFSLAHSNQPQHF. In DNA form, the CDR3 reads TGCGCCAGCAGCCAAGAGGTTTTTTCGTTGGCACATAGCAATCAGCCCCAGCATTTT.

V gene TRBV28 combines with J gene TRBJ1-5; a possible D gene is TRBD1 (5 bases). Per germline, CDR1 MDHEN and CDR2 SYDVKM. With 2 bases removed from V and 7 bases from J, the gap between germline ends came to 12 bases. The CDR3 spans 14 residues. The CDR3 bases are TGTGCCAGCAGTTTACTGGGGCTGAGGCAGCCCCAGCATTTT. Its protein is CASSLLGLRQPQHF.

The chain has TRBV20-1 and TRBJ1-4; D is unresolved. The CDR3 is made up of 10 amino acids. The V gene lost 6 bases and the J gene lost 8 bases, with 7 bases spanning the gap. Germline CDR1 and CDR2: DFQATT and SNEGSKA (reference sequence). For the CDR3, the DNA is TGCAGTGCGCACCACGAAAAACTGTTTTTT. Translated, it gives CSAHHEKLFF.

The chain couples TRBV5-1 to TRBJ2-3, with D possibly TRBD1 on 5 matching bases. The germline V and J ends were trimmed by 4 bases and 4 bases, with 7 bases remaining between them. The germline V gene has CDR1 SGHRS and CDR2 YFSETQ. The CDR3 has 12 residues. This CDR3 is CASSQGPDTQYF. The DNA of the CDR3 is TGCGCCAGCAGCCAGGGCCCAGATACGCAGTATTTT. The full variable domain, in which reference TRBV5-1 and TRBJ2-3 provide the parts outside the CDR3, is KAGVTQTPRYLIKTRGQQVTLSCSPISGHRSVSWYQQTPGQGLQFLFEYFSETQRNKGNFPGRFSGRQFSNSRSEMNVSTLELGDSALYLCASSQGPDTQYFGPGTRLTVL.

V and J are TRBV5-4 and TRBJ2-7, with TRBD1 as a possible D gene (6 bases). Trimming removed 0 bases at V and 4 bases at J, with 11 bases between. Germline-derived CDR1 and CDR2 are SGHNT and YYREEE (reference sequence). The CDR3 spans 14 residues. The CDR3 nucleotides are TGTGCCAGCAGCTTGGTAGGACAGCCGTACGAGCAGTACTTC. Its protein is CASSLVGQPYEQYF.

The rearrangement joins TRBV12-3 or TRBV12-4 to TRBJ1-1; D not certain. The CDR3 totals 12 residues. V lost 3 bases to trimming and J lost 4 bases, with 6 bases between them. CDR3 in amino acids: CASSLRGTEAFF. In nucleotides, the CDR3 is TGTGCCAGCAGTTTGAGAGGCACTGAAGCTTTCTTT.

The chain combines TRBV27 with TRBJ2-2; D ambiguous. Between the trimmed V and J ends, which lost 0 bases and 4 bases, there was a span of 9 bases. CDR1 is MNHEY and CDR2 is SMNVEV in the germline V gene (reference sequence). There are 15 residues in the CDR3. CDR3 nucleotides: TGTGCCAGCAGTTTATCGGTAGGAAGCACCGGGGAGCTGTTTTTT. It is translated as CASSLSVGSTGELFF.

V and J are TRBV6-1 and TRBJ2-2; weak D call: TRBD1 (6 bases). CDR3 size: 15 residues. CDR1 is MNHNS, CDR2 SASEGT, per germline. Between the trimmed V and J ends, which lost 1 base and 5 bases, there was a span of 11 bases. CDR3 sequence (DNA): TGTGCCAGCAGTGAAGGGCCAGGGGAAACCGGGGAGCTGTTTTTT. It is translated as CASSEGPGETGELFF.

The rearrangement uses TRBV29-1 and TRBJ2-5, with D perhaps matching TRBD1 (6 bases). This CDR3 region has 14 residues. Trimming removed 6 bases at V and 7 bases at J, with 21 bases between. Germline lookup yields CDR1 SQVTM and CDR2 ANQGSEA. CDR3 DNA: TGCAGCGTGACGGGACAAGGGGATCTTGGGACCCAGTACTTC. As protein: CSVTGQGDLGTQYF. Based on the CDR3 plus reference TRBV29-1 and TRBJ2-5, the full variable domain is SAVISQKPSRDICQRGTSLTIQCQVDSQVTMMFWYRQQPGQSLTLIATANQGSEATYESGFVIDKFPISRPNLTFSTLTVSNMSPEDSSIYLCSVTGQGDLGTQYFGPGTRLLVL.

The CDR3 loop is CASSPRGGAGSYNEQFF. CDR3 nucleotide sequence: TGCGCCAGCAGCCCCCGTGGCGGGGCAGGCTCCTACAATGAGCAGTTCTTC. The rearrangement links TRBV5-1 to TRBJ2-1, with D possibly matching TRBD2 (6 bases). CDR1 and CDR2 (germline): SGHRS, YFSETQ. The CDR3 has 17 residues. Trimming left V 4 bases short and J 0 bases short, with 17 bases between.

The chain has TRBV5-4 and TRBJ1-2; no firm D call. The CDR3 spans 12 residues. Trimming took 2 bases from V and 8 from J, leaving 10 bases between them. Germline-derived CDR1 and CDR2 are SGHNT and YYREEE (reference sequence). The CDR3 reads CASSFAGSGYTF. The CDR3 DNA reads TGTGCCAGCAGCTTCGCGGGGTCAGGCTACACCTTC.

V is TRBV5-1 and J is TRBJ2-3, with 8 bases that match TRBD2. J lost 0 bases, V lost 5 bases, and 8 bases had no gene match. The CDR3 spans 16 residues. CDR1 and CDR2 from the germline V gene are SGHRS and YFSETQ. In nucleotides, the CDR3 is TGCGCCAGCAGTGAAGTTAGCGGGGCTAGCACAGATACGCAGTATTTT. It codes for CASSEVSGASTDTQYF.

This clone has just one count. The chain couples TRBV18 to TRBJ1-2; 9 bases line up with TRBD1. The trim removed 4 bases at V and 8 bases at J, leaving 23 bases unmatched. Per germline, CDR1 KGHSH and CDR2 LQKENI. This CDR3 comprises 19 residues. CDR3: CASSLLPDIQGASASGYTF. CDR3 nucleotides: TGTGCCAGCTCACTTTTACCCGATATACAGGGGGCGTCCGCCTCCGGCTACACCTTC.

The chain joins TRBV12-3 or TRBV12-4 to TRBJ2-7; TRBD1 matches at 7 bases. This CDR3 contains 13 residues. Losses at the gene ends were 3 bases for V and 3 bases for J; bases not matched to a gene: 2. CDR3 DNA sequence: TGTGCCAGCAGTTTCGACAGGGTCTACGAGCAGTACTTC. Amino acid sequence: CASSFDRVYEQYF.

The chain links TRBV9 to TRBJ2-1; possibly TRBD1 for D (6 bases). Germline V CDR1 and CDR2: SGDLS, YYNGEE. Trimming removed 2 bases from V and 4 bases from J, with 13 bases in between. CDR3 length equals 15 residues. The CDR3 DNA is TGTGCCAGCAGCGTCTATCAGGGGACATACAATGAGCAGTTCTTC. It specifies CASSVYQGTYNEQFF.

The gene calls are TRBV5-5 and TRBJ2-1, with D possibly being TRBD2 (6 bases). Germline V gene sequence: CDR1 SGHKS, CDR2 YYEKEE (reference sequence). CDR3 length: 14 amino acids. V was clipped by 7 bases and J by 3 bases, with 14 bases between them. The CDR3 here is CASGIADIYNEQFF. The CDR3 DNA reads TGTGCCAGCGGTATAGCGGACATCTACAATGAGCAGTTCTTC.

CDR3 sequence (DNA): TGTGCCAGCAGTGAAGGACAGGCTGGTTTCCGGAAAAACATTCAGTACTTC. Its protein is CASSEGQAGFRKNIQYF. The chain uses TRBV2 and TRBJ2-4, with a possible D match to TRBD1 (6 bases). There are 17 residues in the CDR3. V was trimmed by 1 base and J by 4 bases, leaving 17 bases between them. Germline V CDR1 and CDR2: SNHLY, FYNNEI. Full variable domain (missing parts from reference TRBV2 and TRBJ2-4): EPEVTQTPSHQVTQMGQEVILRCVPISNHLYFYWYRQILGQKVEFLVSFYNNEISEKSEIFDDQFSVERPDGSNFTLKIRSTKLEDSAMYFCASSEGQAGFRKNIQYFGAGTRLSVL.